These T cell receptor beta chains were read from a single sample in a study of ipilimumab plus nivolumab after autologous stem cell transplantation. Some clones are missing from TCRdb's copy, which holds only in-frame ones; the method was immunoSEQ multiplex PCR. The sample has fewer than 3,500 clones, around four fifths seen once. The specimen was PBMCs, collected in a trial of ipilimumab plus nivolumab as post-transplant consolidation. The source of these receptors is a male donor with primary mediastinal lymphoma. CDR3s include the opening cysteine and the closing phenylalanine or tryptophan. A D gene is named only where the DNA matches it firmly. Clone sizes are given selectively: once, few, many, or a class where the clone is expanded.

TRBV2	NA	TRBJ1-1	TRBD1	CASSEAPGGTEAFF	TGTGCCAGCAGTGAAGCCCCAGGGGGCACTGAAGCTTTCTTT
TRBV11-1	NA	TRBJ2-5	TRBD2	CASSSREGQETQYF	TGTGCCAGCAGCTCCCGGGAGGGCCAAGAGACCCAGTACTTC
TRBV19	NA	TRBJ2-3	NA	CASSANSPSTDTQYF	TGTGCCAGTAGTGCCAATTCGCCTAGCACAGATACGCAGTATTTT
TRBV25-1	NA	TRBJ2-7	NA	CASSAGTLGSYEQYF	TGTGCCAGCAGTGCCGGGACCCTAGGGTCCTACGAGCAGTACTTC
TRBV11-2	NA	TRBJ2-1	TRBD2	CASSLATSGAPYNEQFF	TGTGCCAGCAGCTTAGCGACTAGCGGGGCCCCCTACAATGAGCAGTTCTTC
TRBV5-1	large	TRBJ1-4	TRBD1	CASSPGTENNEKLFF	TGCGCCAGCAGCCCCGGGACAGAGAATAATGAAAAACTGTTTTTT
TRBV9	NA	TRBJ1-4	NA	CASSIRVGNEKLFF	TGTGCCAGCAGCATACGGGTGGGGAATGAAAAACTGTTTTTT
TRBV4-1	NA	TRBJ1-5	NA	CASSQDMGTHQPQHF	TGCGCCAGCAGCCAAGATATGGGGACCCATCAGCCCCAGCATTTT
TRBV27	NA	TRBJ2-2	TRBD2	CASRGLAGVGATGELFF	TGTGCCAGCAGGGGACTAGCGGGAGTCGGGGCGACCGGGGAGCTGTTTTTT
TRBV7-2	NA	TRBJ1-6	TRBD1	CASSPTGGPFSPLHF	TGTGCCAGCAGCCCTACAGGGGGTCCCTTTTCACCCCTCCACTTT
TRBV25-1	NA	TRBJ2-3	NA	CASSEFSLTDTQYF	TGTGCCAGCAGTGAATTTAGTCTGACAGATACGCAGTATTTT
TRBV7-2	NA	TRBJ2-3	NA	CASSLGTTTQYF	TGTGCCAGCAGCTTAGGGACGACTACGCAGTATTTT
TRBV2	NA	TRBJ1-1	NA	CASSEALGITEAFF	TGTGCCAGCAGTGAAGCACTGGGAATTACTGAAGCTTTCTTT
TRBV5-1	once	TRBJ2-1	TRBD1	CASSFQGARNEQFF	TGCGCCAGCAGCTTTCAGGGGGCCCGGAATGAGCAGTTCTTC
TRBV25-1	NA	TRBJ2-5	NA	CASSRRSGETQYF	TGTGCCAGCAGTCGACGAAGCGGGGAGACCCAGTACTTC
TRBV25-1	NA	TRBJ2-3	NA	CATSTGSLRTDTQYF	TGTGCCACCTCAACCGGTTCTCTACGCACAGATACGCAGTATTTT
TRBV28	NA	TRBJ2-5	NA	CASSPSGRGFEGTQYF	TGTGCCAGCAGCCCTTCTGGGAGAGGGTTCGAAGGGACCCAGTACTTC
TRBV7-8	NA	TRBJ1-6	NA	CASSYSKGNSPLHF	TGTGCCAGCAGCTACTCTAAGGGGAATTCACCCCTCCACTTT